This T cell receptor (beta chain) emerged from a study of T cells in Graves' hyperthyroidism and ophthalmopathy. Study-wide results and caveats: By a 13 V-J model, ophthalmopathy was set apart from stable hyperthyroidism.

RNA transcripts were the template for amplifying TCR beta CDR3 regions. Carried out on the TCR CDR3, a first-round RT-PCR used the HTBI primer set. TCRdb processed the multiplex PCR reads anew with MiXCR; each CDR3 protein has one entry. Here the sample spans around 540,000 distinct CDR3 sequences, 35% to 55% being singletons. It was considered stable Graves' hyperthyroidism when ophthalmopathy did not progress within 18 months. With 6 bases clipped from V and 4 bases from J, the junction kept 9 bases outside the gene matches. This CDR3 contains 14 residues. The germline gives CDR1 SNHLY, CDR2 FYNNEI. Points on this clonotype: What it binds is unknown.

The origin of this receptor is a woman between 18 and 29 years old with Graves' hyperthyroidism. Sequencing was done on a sample of peripheral blood or thyroid tissue (not recorded which). The chain uses TRBV2 and TRBJ2-7, with 7 nucleotides matching TRBD1. Here the CDR3 DNA reads TGTGCCAGCAGCCGACAGGGTTCAGGATACGAGCAGTACTTC. It translates to CASSRQGSGYEQYF. Using reference TRBV2 and TRBJ2-7 for the parts outside the CDR3, the full variable domain is EPEVTQTPSHQVTQMGQEVILRCVPISNHLYFYWYRQILGQKVEFLVSFYNNEISEKSEIFDDQFSVERPDGSNFTLKIRSTKLEDSAMYFCASSRQGSGYEQYFGPGTRLTVT.